This T cell receptor beta chain derives from a study of blood T cell repertoires in COVID-19. On the study more broadly: PBMCs, B-cell-depleted T cells, or T cells were the source of the cDNA or gDNA that made up the material.

In the authors' workflow: It was from reference gene primer amplification that nucleated cell counts were estimated. TCRdb keeps only in-frame clones here, not all; method: immunoSEQ multiplex PCR. The DNA gave D and trimming, while V, J and clone size come from that table. The sample carries a few hundred thousand clones, approximately 86% recorded once. Participants spanned ages about 18 to 90 years and resided in 20 to 30 US areas. Participants reported their clinical history, and cohort assignment relied on those reports. V dropped 8 bases and J dropped 6; count of bases not matched to a gene: 10. The CDR3 is 14 residues long. Looked up from germline, CDR1 is MDHEN and CDR2 is SYDVKM.

The TCR originated in a middle-aged woman with acute COVID-19. V is TRBV28 and J is TRBJ2-7; 10 positions match TRBD2. Sequenced material: PBMCs or T cells enriched from blood (not recorded which). CDR3 protein: CASPPSGSHGEQYF. In DNA, the CDR3 is TGTGCCAGCCCTCCTAGCGGGAGTCATGGCGAGCAGTACTTC.